The TCR beta chain described here comes from a study of radiotherapy plus CTLA-4 blockade in lung cancer. This clone is termed medium-sized (0.01 to 0.1%). Trimming took 5 bases from V and 7 from J; bases not matched to a gene: 4. Per germline, CDR1 LNHDA and CDR2 SQIVND (reference sequence). The CDR3 extends over 13 amino acids. TCRdb keeps only in-frame clones here, not all; method: immunoSEQ multiplex PCR. The sample carries over 35,000 clones, roughly three quarters recorded once. The TCR comes from a human donor with non-small cell lung cancer whose response to radiotherapy plus ipilimumab could not be evaluated. V is TRBV19 and J is TRBJ1-4; 7 bases map to TRBD1. The material was peripheral blood, obtained from a patient treated with radiotherapy plus ipilimumab. CDR3 bases: TGTGCCAGTAGTTCGAGGGGGCCTGAAAAACTGTTTTTT. Protein sequence: CASSSRGPEKLFF.